What follows describes a single T cell receptor beta chain. Its cognate antigen is unknown. Trimming removed 3 bases at V and 2 bases at J, with 13 bases between. CDR1 and CDR2 (germline): MDHEN, SYDVKM. The CDR3 runs 15 residues. Selected positively for CCR7 and CD45RO-negative, naive CD8 cells excluded terminally differentiated effector memory CD45RA+ cells. Donors comprised only Caucasian adults living in Nashville, Tennessee. This sample was included in a study of shared clonotypes between healthy human individuals. The test was conducted at deep level. Method: immunoSEQ multiplex PCR; TCRdb's copy keeps in-frame clones and lacks some. The sample holds around 600,000 clones, approximately 95% seen once. Study results and limitations: Clonotypes shared by all four sorted-subset donors had higher generation probabilities than non-shared clonotypes. The study generally estimated greater richness for naive than memory subsets.

The chain links TRBV28 to TRBJ1-1; D might be TRBD1 (6 bases). Sequencing input: naive CD8+ T cells sorted from blood. The TCR comes from a woman aged 25 to 39 in good health. The CDR3: CASSFSGTLNTEAFF. DNA for the CDR3: TGTGCCAGCAGTTTTTCCGGGACACTTAACACTGAAGCTTTCTTT.